This T cell receptor (beta chain) stems from a study of response to subunit inactivated influenza vaccine. In this sample, this clonotype turned up a few times. TCRdb reanalysed the RT-PCR reads using MiXCR and keeps one entry per CDR3 protein. The data show hundreds of thousands of distinct CDR3 sequences, about 8% seen once. This CDR3 has 19 residues. The specimen comprised PBMCs from blood, sampled 23 months after vaccination. The sequence was obtained from a man aged 45 to 70 who received an inactivated influenza vaccine. The chain recombines TRBV21-1 with TRBJ2-1; TRBD1, the D gene given by the table, was not confirmed from the DNA. TRBV21-1 is a known pseudogene. The CDR3 DNA is TGTGCCAGCAGCATTCCTTTTAGCCAATGGGACACAGGAGCAAATGAGCAGTTCTTC. Amino acids: CASSIPFSQWDTGANEQFF.